What follows are 23 T cell receptor beta chains derived from one specimen sequenced in a study of cytomegalovirus exposure and HLA in healthy donors. The data were produced by immunoSEQ multiplex PCR, yet TCRdb's version contains in-frame clones alone and is incomplete. The sample consists of about 160,000 clones, 85% to 90% of them appearing once. The specimen sequenced was PBMCs. These receptor sequences come from a man aged 18 to 29 in good health and CMV-seropositive.

In this sample, this clone turned up a few times. Other DNA sequences in this specimen translate into the identical CDR3. The chain has TRBV15 and TRBJ2-7; D not resolved. The CDR3 extends over 13 amino acids. V lost 0 bases to trimming and J lost 0 bases, with 3 bases between them. CDR1 is LNHNV and CDR2 is YYDKDF in the germline V gene (reference sequence). For the CDR3, the DNA is TGTGCCACCAGCAGAGACAGCTCCTACGAGCAGTACTTC. It yields the protein CATSRDSSYEQYF.

This clone has only one observation. This rearrangement joins TRBV28 to TRBJ2-7; weak D call: TRBD1 (5 bases). V lost 3 bases and J 4 bases, leaving 10 bases between the germline ends. The CDR3 extends over 13 amino acids. Per the germline V gene, CDR1 is MDHEN and CDR2 is SYDVKM. CDR3 sequence: CASSLQGGYEQYF. The CDR3 nucleotides read TGTGCCAGCAGTTTGCAGGGTGGGTACGAGCAGTACTTC.

This chain uses TRBV7-9 with TRBJ2-1, with 8 bases lining up with TRBD1. V lost 1 base to trimming and J lost 9 bases; unmatched junction nucleotides: 17. There are 18 residues in the CDR3. Germline V gives CDR1 SEHNR, CDR2 FQNEAQ (reference sequence). Here the CDR3 reads CASSLGLGTGQLGGEQFF. Here the CDR3 DNA reads TGTGCCAGCAGCTTAGGGCTTGGGACAGGACAGTTGGGGGGTGAGCAGTTCTTC.

The chain couples TRBV28 to TRBJ2-5; TRBD1 agrees at 7 bases. The V and J ends lost 2 bases and 5 bases, in that order; junction bases with no gene match: 2. The CDR3 length is 13 residues. Per the germline V gene, CDR1 is MDHEN and CDR2 is SYDVKM. The CDR3 region is CASSLDREETQYF. Written as DNA, the CDR3 is TGTGCCAGCAGTTTAGACAGGGAGGAGACCCAGTACTTC.

The chain employs TRBV6-6 and TRBJ2-2; TRBD2 aligns across 10 bases. Germline-derived CDR1 and CDR2 are MNHNY and SVGAGI (reference sequence). The V segment lost 8 bases and the J segment 7 bases; nucleotides outside the gene matches: 7. The CDR3 extends over 14 amino acids. The CDR3 protein is CASPAGGPGGELFF. The CDR3 bases are TGTGCCAGCCCAGCGGGAGGGCCGGGCGGGGAGCTGTTTTTT.

This clone was detected once. At one end the junction does not follow the germline gene, possibly because of a read error. The V gene is TRBV5-6, the J gene TRBJ2-2, with D hard to call. The CDR3 is 16 residues long. Germline values: CDR1 SGHDT, CDR2 YYEEEE. In nucleotides, the CDR3 is TGTGCCAGCGGCTTGGGCGTCTCCCGGAACACCGGGGAGCTGTTTTTT. Translating gives CASGLGVSRNTGELFF.

The chain recombines TRBV7-3 with TRBJ2-1; possible D gene TRBD2, 6 bases. Germline CDR1 is SGHTA and CDR2 is FQGTGA. The CDR3 covers 13 residues. Trimming removed 1 base at V and 9 bases at J, with 10 bases between. CDR3 coding DNA: TGTGCCAGCAGCTTAAGTACTAGCACTGAGCAGTTCTTC. Its translation: CASSLSTSTEQFF.

The chain employs TRBV5-6 and TRBJ2-5; TRBD2 matches at 12 bases. CDR3 length: 18 amino acids. J gave up 4 bases and V 2 bases, and 12 bases lay outside the gene matches. The germline V gene has CDR1 SGHDT and CDR2 YYEEEE. This CDR3 is CASSFLLAGGPAGETQYF. The CDR3 DNA follows: TGTGCCAGCAGCTTCCTCCTAGCGGGAGGGCCGGCGGGAGAGACCCAGTACTTC.

V and J are TRBV6-5 and TRBJ2-2; 10 bases fit TRBD2. V lost 7 bases, J lost 1 base, and 3 bases stayed unmatched. This CDR3 is 15 amino acids long. Per germline, CDR1 MNHEY and CDR2 SVGAGI. The CDR3 loop reads CASNIAGGNTGELFF. DNA for the CDR3: TGTGCCAGCAATATAGCGGGAGGGAACACCGGGGAGCTGTTTTTT.

This clone was observed a handful of times. The same CDR3 also results from other DNA sequences found in this sample. The chain is built from TRBV15 and TRBJ1-5, with unresolved D. The CDR3 loop spans 13 amino acids. Germline-derived CDR1 and CDR2 are LNHNV and YYDKDF (reference sequence). Trimming pared 1 base from V and 2 bases from J, leaving 3 bases between. CDR3 protein: CATSRAGNQPQHF. For the CDR3, the DNA is TGTGCCACCAGCAGAGCAGGCAATCAGCCCCAGCATTTT.

This chain links TRBV7-2 with TRBJ2-5, with 11 positions matching TRBD2. The V gene end was trimmed by 1 base and the J gene end by 13 bases; junction bases not matched to a gene: 8. Germline-derived CDR1 and CDR2 are SGHTA and FQGNSA. The CDR3 consists of 14 residues. The CDR3 DNA sequence: TGTGCCAGCAGCTTAGACCTAGCGGGAGGCCGCGGGTACTTC. Translating gives CASSLDLAGGRGYF.

V usage is TRBV7-3 and J usage is TRBJ2-7, with 10 bases aligning to TRBD1. This CDR3 has 14 amino acids. CDR1 is SGHTA, CDR2 FQGTGA, per germline. V lost 3 bases to trimming and J lost 3 bases; unmatched junction nucleotides: 2. This chain's CDR3 is CASSLGTGVYEQYF. CDR3 sequence (DNA): TGTGCCAGCAGCTTGGGGACAGGGGTCTACGAGCAGTACTTC.

This chain uses TRBV27 with TRBJ2-2; D is uncertain. Germline CDR1 MNHEY, CDR2 SMNVEV (reference sequence). Trimming left V 2 bases short and J 0 bases short, with 10 bases between. This CDR3 comprises 16 residues. DNA of the CDR3: TGTGCCAGCAGTTTAAGGCAGGTCGCGAACACCGGGGAGCTGTTTTTT. This gives the protein CASSLRQVANTGELFF.

The rearrangement uses TRBV28 and TRBJ1-2; D is perhaps TRBD1 (6 bases). Germline-derived CDR1 and CDR2 are MDHEN and SYDVKM. The CDR3 loop spans 17 amino acids. V dropped 2 bases and J dropped 2 bases, with 18 bases sitting between them. CDR3 region: CASSLTGGPTRNYGYTF. DNA of the CDR3: TGTGCCAGCAGTTTAACGGGGGGGCCGACCCGAAACTATGGCTACACCTTC.

The V gene is TRBV6-1, the J gene TRBJ1-1, with TRBD1 matching over 8 bases. The CDR3 is made up of 15 amino acids. CDR1 and CDR2 (germline): MNHNS, SASEGT. Trimming removed 10 bases from V and 0 bases from J; junction bases left unmatched: 10. CDR3: CAIRDRGRVNTEAFF. CDR3 coding DNA: TGTGCCATAAGAGACAGGGGACGCGTGAACACTGAAGCTTTCTTT.

The chain couples TRBV5-1 to TRBJ2-5; perhaps TRBD2 as D (6 bases). The germline V gene encodes CDR1 SGHRS and CDR2 YFSETQ. The CDR3 consists of 15 residues. Trimming shortened V by 6 bases and J by 1 base, and 16 bases separated the two germline ends. DNA for the CDR3: TGCGCCAGCACCCCGGGGAGCGGGTTCCAAGAGACCCAGTACTTC. This sequence encodes CASTPGSGFQETQYF.

The chain is built from TRBV7-2 and TRBJ1-2, with TRBD1 matching 7 bases. CDR1 is SGHTA and CDR2 is FQGNSA in the germline V gene. CDR3 length equals 17 residues. Germline trimming cut 5 bases from V and 4 bases from J; bases unmatched to any gene: 16. CDR3 in amino acids: CASSQRSDRVPSYGYTF. The CDR3 region has the DNA TGTGCCAGCAGCCAAAGGAGTGACAGGGTCCCAAGCTATGGCTACACCTTC. The full variable domain, rest sourced from reference TRBV7-2 and TRBJ1-2, is GAGVSQSPSNKVTEKGKDVELRCDPISGHTALYWYRQSLGQGLEFLIYFQGNSAPDKSGLPSDRFSAERTGGSVSTLTIQRTQQEDSAVYLCASSQRSDRVPSYGYTFGSGTRLTVV.

The chain is built from TRBV6-4 and TRBJ2-2; 8 bases agree with TRBD2. This CDR3 has 14 residues. Germline CDR1 and CDR2: MRHNA and SNTAGT. The V gene end was trimmed by 10 bases and the J gene end by 1 base; junction bases not matched to a gene: 5. For the CDR3, the DNA is TGTGCCACCCGGGAGGGATTGAACACCGGGGAGCTGTTTTTT. Protein product: CATREGLNTGELFF.

V usage is TRBV2 and J usage is TRBJ2-3, with D possibly TRBD2 on 6 matching bases. The germline CDR1 and CDR2 sequences are SNHLY and FYNNEI. This CDR3 is 14 amino acids long. Trimming took 1 base from V and 2 from J, leaving 7 bases between them. Here the CDR3 DNA reads TGTGCCAGCAGTGAAGGGGACTTCACAGATACGCAGTATTTT. It codes for CASSEGDFTDTQYF.

The J gene is TRBJ1-1, the V gene TRBV6-1; D call uncertain. V shed 6 bases and J shed 3 bases, with 8 bases lying between them. Germline V lookup: CDR1 MNHNS, CDR2 SASEGT. The CDR3 runs 12 residues. This CDR3 is CASSLQYTEAFF. The CDR3 DNA sequence: TGTGCCAGCAGCCTACAGTACACTGAAGCTTTCTTT.

The chain employs TRBV4-2 and TRBJ1-4, with 9 bases fitting TRBD1. This CDR3 has 17 amino acids. The J segment lost 8 bases and the V segment lost 4 bases, leaving 14 bases of the junction unmatched. Germline CDR1 is LGHNA and CDR2 is YNFKEQ. The DNA for the CDR3 is TGTGCCAGCAGCCGGATGATTTCCGGGACAGGGCCCGAAAAACTGTTTTTT. It yields the protein CASSRMISGTGPEKLFF.

The genes are TRBV9 and TRBJ1-4, with D possibly TRBD1 on 5 matching bases. Germline loops: CDR1 SGDLS, CDR2 YYNGEE. The CDR3 contains 16 residues. The V and J ends lost 4 bases and 8 bases respectively, with 21 bases between them. The DNA for the CDR3 is TGTGCCAGCAGCCCTGGGAGGGGAAGTTTCGGGGAAAAACTGTTTTTT. Encoded protein: CASSPGRGSFGEKLFF. The whole variable domain, remainder taken from reference TRBV9 and TRBJ1-4, is DSGVTQTPKHLITATGQRVTLRCSPRSGDLSVYWYQQSLDQGLQFLIQYYNGEERAKGNILERFSAQQFPDLHSELNLSSLELGDSALYFCASSPGRGSFGEKLFFGSGTQLSVL.

The chain links TRBV10-2 to TRBJ2-1; TRBD2 matches 8 bases. V lost 4 bases to trimming and J lost 4 bases; unmatched junction nucleotides: 3. Germline values: CDR1 WSHSY, CDR2 SAAADI. The CDR3 is 14 amino acids. The chain's CDR3 is CASSVAGIYNEQFF. The CDR3 coding sequence is TGCGCCAGCAGTGTAGCGGGAATTTACAATGAGCAGTTCTTC.